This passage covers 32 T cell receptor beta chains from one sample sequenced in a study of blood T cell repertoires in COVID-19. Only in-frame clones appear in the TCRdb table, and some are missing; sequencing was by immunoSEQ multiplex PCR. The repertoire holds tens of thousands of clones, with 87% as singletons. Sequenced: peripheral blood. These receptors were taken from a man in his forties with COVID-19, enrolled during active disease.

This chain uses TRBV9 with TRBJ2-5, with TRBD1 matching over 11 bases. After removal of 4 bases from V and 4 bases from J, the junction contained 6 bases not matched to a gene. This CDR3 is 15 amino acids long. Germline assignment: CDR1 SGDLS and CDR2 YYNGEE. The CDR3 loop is CASSLTGTGGETQYF. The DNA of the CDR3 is TGTGCCAGCAGCTTGACCGGGACAGGGGGAGAGACCCAGTACTTC.

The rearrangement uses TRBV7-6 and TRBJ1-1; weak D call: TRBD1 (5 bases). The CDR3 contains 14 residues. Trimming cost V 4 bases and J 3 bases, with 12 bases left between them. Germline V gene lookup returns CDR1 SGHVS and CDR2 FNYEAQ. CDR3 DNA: TGTGCCAGCAGCTCTACAGGACCATACACTGAAGCTTTCTTT. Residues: CASSSTGPYTEAFF. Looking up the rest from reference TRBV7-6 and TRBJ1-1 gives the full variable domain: GAGVSQSPRYKVTKRGQDVALRCDPISGHVSLYWYRQALGQGPEFLTYFNYEAQQDKSGLPNDRFSAERPEGSISTLTIQRTEQRDSAMYRCASSSTGPYTEAFFGQGTRLTVV.

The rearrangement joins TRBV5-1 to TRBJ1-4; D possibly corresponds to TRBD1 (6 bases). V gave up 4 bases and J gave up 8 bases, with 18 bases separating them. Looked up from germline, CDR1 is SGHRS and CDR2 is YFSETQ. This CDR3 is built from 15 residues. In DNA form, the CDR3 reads TGCGCCAGCAGCCGGCTCCGGGGGGCTGGCGAAAAACTGTTTTTT. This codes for CASSRLRGAGEKLFF.

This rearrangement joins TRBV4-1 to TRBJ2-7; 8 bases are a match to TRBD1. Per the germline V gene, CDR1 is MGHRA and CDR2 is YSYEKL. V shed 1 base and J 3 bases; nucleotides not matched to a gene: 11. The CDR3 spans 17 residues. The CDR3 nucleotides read TGCGCCAGCAGCCAAGGCTATGGGCAGGGGGCTCGCTACGAGCAGTACTTC. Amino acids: CASSQGYGQGARYEQYF.

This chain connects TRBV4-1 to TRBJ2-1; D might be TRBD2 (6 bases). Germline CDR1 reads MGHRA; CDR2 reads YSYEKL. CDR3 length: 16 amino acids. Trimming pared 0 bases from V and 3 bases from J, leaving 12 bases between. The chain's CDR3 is CASSQDRGTGYNEQFF. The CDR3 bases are TGCGCCAGCAGCCAAGATCGGGGGACTGGCTACAATGAGCAGTTCTTC.

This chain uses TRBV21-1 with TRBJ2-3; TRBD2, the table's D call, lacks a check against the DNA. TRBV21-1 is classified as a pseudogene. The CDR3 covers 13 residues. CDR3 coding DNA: TGTGCCAAACTAGCGGGTTCGGGAGATACGCAGTATTTT. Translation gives CAKLAGSGDTQYF.

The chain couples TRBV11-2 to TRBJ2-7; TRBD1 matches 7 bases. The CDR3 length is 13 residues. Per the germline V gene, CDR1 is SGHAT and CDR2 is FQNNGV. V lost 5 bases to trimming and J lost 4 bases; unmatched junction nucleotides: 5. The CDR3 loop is CASSRDSRYEQYF. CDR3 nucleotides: TGTGCCAGCAGCCGGGACAGTCGTTACGAGCAGTACTTC.

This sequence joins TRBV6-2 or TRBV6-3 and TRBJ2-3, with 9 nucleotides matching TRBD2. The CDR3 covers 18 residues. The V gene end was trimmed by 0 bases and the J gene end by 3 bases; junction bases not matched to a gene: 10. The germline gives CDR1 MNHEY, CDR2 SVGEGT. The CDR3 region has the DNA TGTGCCAGCAGTTACTCGAGGAGTAGCGGGAGATTAACAGATACGCAGTATTTT. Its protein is CASSYSRSSGRLTDTQYF.

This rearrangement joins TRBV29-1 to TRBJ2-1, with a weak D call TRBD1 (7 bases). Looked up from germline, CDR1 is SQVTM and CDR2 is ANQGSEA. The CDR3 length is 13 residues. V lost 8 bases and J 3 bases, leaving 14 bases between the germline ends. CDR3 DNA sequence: TGCAGCTTCGACAGGGAGGACTACAATGAGCAGTTCTTC. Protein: CSFDREDYNEQFF.

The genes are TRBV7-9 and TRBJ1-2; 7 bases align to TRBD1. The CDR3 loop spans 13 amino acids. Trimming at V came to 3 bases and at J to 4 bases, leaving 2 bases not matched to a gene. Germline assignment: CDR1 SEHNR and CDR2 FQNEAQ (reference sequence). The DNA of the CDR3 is TGTGCCAGCAGCTTCCGGGACAGCTATGGCTACACCTTC. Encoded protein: CASSFRDSYGYTF.

CDR3 in amino acids: CASSLTQGWTDTQYF. For the CDR3, the DNA is TGTGCCAGCAGCCTCACCCAGGGGTGGACAGATACGCAGTATTTT. This rearrangement joins TRBV14 to TRBJ2-3; D may be TRBD1 (6 bases). The V gene lost 4 bases and the J gene lost 3 bases, with 14 bases spanning the gap. Germline CDR1 reads SGHDN; CDR2 reads FVKESK. The CDR3 runs to 15 residues.

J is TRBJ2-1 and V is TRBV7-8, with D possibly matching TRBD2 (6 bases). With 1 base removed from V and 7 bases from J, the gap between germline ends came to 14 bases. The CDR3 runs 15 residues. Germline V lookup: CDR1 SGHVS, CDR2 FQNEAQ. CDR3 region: CASSLEAGPGNEQFF. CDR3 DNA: TGTGCCAGCAGCTTAGAGGCGGGACCGGGGAATGAGCAGTTCTTC.

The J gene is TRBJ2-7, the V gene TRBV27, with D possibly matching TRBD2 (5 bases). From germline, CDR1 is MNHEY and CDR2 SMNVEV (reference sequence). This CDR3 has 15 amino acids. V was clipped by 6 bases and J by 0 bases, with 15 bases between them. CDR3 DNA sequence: TGTGCCAGCAGCTTAGAAAGTGGGAGCTCCTACGAGCAGTACTTC. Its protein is CASSLESGSSYEQYF.

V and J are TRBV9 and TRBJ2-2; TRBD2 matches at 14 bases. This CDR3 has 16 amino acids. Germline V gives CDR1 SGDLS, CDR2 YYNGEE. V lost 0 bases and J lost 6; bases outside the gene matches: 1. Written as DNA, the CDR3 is TGTGCCAGCAGCGTAGGGACTAGCGGGGGGTCCGGGGAGCTGTTTTTT. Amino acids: CASSVGTSGGSGELFF.

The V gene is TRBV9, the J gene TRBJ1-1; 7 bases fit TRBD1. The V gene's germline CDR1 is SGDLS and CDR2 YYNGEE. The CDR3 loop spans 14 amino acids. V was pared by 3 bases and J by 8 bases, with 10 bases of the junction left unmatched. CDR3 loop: CASSDLSQGLEAFF. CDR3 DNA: TGTGCCAGCAGCGACCTCTCACAGGGGTTAGAAGCTTTCTTT.

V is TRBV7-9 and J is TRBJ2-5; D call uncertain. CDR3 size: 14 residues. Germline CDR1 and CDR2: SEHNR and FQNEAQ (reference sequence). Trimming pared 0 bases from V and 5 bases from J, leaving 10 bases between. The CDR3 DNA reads TGTGCCAGCAGCTTAGCGGAGAATGGGGAGACCCAGTACTTC. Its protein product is CASSLAENGETQYF.

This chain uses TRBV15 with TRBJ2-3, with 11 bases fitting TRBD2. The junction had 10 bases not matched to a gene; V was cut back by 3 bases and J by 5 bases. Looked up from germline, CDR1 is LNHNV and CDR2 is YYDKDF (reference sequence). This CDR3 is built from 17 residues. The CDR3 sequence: CATSRGSSGGAEDTQYF. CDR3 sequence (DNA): TGTGCCACCAGCAGGGGGAGTAGCGGGGGGGCTGAAGATACGCAGTATTTT.

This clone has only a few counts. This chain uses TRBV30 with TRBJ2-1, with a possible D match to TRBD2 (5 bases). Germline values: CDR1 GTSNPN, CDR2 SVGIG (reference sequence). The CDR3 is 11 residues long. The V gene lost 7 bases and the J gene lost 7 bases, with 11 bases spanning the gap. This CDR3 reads CALERRNEQFF. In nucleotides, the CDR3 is TGTGCCTTGGAGAGGAGGAATGAGCAGTTCTTC.

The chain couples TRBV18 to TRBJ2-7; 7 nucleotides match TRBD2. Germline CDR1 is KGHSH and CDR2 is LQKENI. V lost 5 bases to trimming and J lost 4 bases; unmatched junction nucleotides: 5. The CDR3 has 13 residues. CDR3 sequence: CASSASGQYEQYF. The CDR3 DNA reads TGTGCCAGCTCAGCTAGCGGCCAATACGAGCAGTACTTC.

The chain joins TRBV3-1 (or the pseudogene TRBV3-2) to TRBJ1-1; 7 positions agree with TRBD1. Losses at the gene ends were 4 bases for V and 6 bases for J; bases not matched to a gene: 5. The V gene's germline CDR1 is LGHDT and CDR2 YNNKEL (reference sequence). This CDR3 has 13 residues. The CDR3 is CASSRRQGSEAFF. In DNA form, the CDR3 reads TGTGCCAGCAGCCGCCGACAGGGCTCTGAAGCTTTCTTT.

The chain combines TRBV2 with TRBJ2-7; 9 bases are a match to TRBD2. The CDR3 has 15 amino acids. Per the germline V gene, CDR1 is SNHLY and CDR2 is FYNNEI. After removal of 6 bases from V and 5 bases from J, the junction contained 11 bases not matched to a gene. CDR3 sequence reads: CASRETSGQAHEQYF. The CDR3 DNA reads TGTGCCAGCAGAGAAACTAGCGGGCAGGCCCACGAGCAGTACTTC.

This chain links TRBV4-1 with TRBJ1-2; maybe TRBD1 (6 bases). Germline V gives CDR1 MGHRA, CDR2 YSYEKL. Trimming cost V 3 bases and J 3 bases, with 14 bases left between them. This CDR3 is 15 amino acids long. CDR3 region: CASSQNKQGHYGYTF. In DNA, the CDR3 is TGCGCCAGCAGCCAGAACAAACAGGGCCACTATGGCTACACCTTC.

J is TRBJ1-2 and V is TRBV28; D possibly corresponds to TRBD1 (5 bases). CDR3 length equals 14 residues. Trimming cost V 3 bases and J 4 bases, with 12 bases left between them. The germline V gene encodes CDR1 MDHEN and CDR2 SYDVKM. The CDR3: CASSLAGAGYGYTF. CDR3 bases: TGTGCCAGCAGTTTGGCTGGGGCCGGCTATGGCTACACCTTC.

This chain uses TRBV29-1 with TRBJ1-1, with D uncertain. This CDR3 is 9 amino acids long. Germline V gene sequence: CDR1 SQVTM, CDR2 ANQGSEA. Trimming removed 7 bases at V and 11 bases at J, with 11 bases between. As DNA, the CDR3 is TGCAGCGGTAATCGGGGTGCTTTCTTT. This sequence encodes CSGNRGAFF.

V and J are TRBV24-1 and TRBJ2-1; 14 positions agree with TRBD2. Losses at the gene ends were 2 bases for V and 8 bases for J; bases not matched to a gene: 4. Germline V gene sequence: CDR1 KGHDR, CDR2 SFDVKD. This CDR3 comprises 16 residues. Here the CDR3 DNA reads TGTGCCACCAGTGATTACGGGACTAGCGGGAGCTATGAGCAGTTCTTC. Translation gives CATSDYGTSGSYEQFF.

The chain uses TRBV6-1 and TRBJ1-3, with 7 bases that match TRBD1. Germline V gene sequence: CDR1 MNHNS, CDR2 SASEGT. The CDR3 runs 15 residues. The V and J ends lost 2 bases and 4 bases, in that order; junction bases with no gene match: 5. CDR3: CASSEHRGSGNTIYF. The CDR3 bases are TGTGCCAGCAGTGAACACAGGGGATCCGGAAACACCATATATTTT.

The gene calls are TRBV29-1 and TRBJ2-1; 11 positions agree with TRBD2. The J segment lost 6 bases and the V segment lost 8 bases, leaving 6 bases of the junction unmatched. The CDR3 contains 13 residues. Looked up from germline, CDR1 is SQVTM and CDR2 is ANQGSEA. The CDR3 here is CSISGGAGNEQFF. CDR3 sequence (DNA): TGCAGCATTAGCGGGGGGGCTGGCAATGAGCAGTTCTTC.

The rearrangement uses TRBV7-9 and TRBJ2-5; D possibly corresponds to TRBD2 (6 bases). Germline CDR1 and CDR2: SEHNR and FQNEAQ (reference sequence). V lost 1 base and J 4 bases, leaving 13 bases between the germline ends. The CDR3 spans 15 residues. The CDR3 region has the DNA TGTGCCAGCAGCTTAGGGCCCGGAGGGCGAGAGACCCAGTACTTC. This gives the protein CASSLGPGGRETQYF.

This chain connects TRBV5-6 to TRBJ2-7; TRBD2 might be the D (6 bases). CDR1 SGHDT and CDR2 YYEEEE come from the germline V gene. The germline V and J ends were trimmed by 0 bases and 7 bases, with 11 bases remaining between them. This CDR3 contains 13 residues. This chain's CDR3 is CASSLGWGGEQYF. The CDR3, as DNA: TGTGCCAGCAGCTTGGGATGGGGAGGTGAGCAGTACTTC.

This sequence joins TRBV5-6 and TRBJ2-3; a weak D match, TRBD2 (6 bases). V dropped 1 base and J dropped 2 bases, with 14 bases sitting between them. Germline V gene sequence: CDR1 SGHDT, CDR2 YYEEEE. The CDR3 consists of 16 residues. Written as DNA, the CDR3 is TGTGCCAGCAGCTTGATTTCGGGAGTAGTCACAGATACGCAGTATTTT. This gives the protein CASSLISGVVTDTQYF.

This CDR3 is CASSTWGGSSYNEQFF. Here the CDR3 DNA reads TGCGCCAGCAGCACCTGGGGAGGGAGCTCCTACAATGAGCAGTTCTTC. This chain joins TRBV5-1 and TRBJ2-1; 7 nucleotides align to TRBD2. The CDR3 sequence is 16 residues long. Per the germline V gene, CDR1 is SGHRS and CDR2 is YFSETQ. After removal of 4 bases from V and 0 bases from J, the junction contained 7 bases not matched to a gene.

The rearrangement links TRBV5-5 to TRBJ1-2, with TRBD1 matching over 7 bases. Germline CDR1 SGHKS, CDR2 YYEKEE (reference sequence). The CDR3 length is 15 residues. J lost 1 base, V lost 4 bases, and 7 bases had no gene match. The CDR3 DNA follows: TGTGCCAGCAGCAACCGGGACAGACATAACTATGGCTACACCTTC. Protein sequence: CASSNRDRHNYGYTF.